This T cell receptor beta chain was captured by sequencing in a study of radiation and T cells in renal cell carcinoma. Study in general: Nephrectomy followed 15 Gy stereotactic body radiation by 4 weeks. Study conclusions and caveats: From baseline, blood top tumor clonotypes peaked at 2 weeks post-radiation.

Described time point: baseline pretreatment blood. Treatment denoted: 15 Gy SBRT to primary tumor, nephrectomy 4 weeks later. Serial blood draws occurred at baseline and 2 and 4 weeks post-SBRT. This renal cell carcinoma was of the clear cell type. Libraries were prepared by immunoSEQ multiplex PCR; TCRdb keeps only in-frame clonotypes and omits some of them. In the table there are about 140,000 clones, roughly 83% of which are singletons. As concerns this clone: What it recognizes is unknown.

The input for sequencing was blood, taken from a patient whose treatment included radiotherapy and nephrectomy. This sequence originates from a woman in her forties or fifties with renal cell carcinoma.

CDR3 amino acids: CASSLSSSGYEQYF. CDR3 bases: TGTGCCAGCAGCTTAAGTAGTAGCGGGTACGAGCAGTACTTC. This chain connects TRBV7-2 to TRBJ2-7, with 7 bases aligning to TRBD2. CDR3 length equals 14 residues. Germline V gene data show CDR1 as SGHTA and CDR2 as FQGNSA. J was trimmed by 4 bases and V by 2 bases; bases with no gene match: 5.